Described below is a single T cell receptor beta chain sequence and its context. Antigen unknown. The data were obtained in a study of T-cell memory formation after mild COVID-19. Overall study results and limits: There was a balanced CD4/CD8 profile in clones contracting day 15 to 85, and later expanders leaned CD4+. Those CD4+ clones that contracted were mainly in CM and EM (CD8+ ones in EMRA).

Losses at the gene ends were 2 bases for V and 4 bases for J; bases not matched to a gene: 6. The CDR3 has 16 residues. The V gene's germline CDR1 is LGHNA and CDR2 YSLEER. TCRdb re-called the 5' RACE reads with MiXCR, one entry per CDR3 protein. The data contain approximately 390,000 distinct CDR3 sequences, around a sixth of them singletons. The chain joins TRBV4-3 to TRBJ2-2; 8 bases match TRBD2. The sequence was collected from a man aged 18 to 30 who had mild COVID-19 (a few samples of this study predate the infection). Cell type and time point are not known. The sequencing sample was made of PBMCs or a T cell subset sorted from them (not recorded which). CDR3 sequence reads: CASSQSLGRGTGELFF. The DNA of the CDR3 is TGCGCCAGCAGCCAATCGCTCGGGAGGGGCACCGGGGAGCTGTTTTTT.